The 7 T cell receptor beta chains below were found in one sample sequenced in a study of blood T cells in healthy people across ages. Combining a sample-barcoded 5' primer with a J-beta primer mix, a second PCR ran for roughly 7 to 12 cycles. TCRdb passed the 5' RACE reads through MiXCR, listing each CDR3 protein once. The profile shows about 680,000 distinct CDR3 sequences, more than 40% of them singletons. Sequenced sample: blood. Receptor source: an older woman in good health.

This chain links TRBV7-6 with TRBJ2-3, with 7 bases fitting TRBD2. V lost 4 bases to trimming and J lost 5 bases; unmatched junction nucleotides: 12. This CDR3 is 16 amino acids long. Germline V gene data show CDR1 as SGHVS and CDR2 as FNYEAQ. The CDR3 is CASSSPGAGTVDTQYF. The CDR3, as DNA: TGTGCCAGCAGCTCCCCGGGAGCGGGGACGGTAGATACGCAGTATTTT.

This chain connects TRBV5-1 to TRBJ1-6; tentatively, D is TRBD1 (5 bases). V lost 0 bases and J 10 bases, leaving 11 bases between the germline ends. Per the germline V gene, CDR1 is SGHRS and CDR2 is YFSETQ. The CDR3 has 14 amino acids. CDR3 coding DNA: TGCGCCAGCAGCTTGGCAGTCTGGGGCTCACCCCTCCACTTT. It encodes CASSLAVWGSPLHF.

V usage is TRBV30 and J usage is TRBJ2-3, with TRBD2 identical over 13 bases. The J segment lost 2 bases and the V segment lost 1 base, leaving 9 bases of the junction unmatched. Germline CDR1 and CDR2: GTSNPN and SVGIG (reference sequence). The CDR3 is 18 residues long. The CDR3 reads CAWSGRTSGSPLTDTQYF. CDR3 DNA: TGTGCCTGGAGTGGCCGGACTAGCGGGAGCCCCCTCACAGATACGCAGTATTTT.

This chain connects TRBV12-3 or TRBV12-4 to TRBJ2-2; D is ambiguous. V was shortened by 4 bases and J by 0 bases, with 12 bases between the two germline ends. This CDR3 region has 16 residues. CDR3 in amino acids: CASSSRVITNTGELFF. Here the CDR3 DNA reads TGTGCCAGCAGTTCCCGAGTAATAACGAACACCGGGGAGCTGTTTTTT.

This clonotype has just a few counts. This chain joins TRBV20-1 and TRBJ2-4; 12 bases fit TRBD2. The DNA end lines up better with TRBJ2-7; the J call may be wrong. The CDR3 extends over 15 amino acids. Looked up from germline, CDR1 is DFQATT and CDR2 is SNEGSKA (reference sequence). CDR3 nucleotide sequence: TGCAGTGCTGGATCTAGCGGGAGGGAGCCCCTCGAGCAGTACTTC. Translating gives CSAGSSGREPLEQYF.

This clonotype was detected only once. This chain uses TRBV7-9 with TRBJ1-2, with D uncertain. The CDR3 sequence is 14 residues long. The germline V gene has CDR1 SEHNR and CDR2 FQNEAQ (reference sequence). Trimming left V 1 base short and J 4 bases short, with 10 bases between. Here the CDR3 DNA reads TGTGCCAGCAGCTTAGATACGGGCGGCTATGGCTACACCTTC. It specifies CASSLDTGGYGYTF.

The CDR3 DNA sequence: TGTGCCAGCAGCTTGTATTCGGGAAACAATGAGCAGTACTTC. Its translation: CASSLYSGNNEQYF. The V and J genes are TRBV7-2 and TRBJ2-1, with D tentatively TRBD2 (5 bases). The J call may be wrong; the DNA end is better matched by TRBJ2-7. The V gene's germline CDR1 is SGHTA and CDR2 FQGNSA. This CDR3 contains 14 residues.